Listed below are T cell receptor beta chains from one sample, sequenced in a study of STAT5B mutations in CD4+ large granular lymphocyte leukemia. TCRdb keeps only in-frame clones here, not all; method: immunoSEQ multiplex PCR. The sample includes about 24,000 clones, more than 70% of them seen just once. Material for sequencing was CD4+ T cells from blood buffy coats. These receptors originate from a human donor in good health. Each CDR3 is given with its conserved first and last residue. A D gene is named only where the DNA matches it firmly. The size field is filled for only some rows; it gives once, few, many or a size class.

>TRBV5-4|TRBJ2-7|-|few
TGTGCCAGCAGCTTTCAGGGCCAATCCTCCTACGAGCAGTACTTC
CASSFQGQSSYEQYF
>TRBV11-2|TRBJ2-1|TRBD1|-
TGTGCCAGCAGCCGGGACAGGGACAATGAGCAGTTCTTC
CASSRDRDNEQFF
>TRBV18|TRBJ2-1|-|-
TGTGCCAGCTCACCTCAGCGTCTCAATGAGCAGTTCTTC
CASSPQRLNEQFF
>TRBV7-6|TRBJ2-2|TRBD2|-
TGTGCCAGCAGCTTGACTAGCGGGGGGGCCTTGAGTGCCGGGGAGCTGTTTTTT
CASSLTSGGALSAGELFF
>TRBV7-9|TRBJ1-1|TRBD1|-
TGTGCCAGCAGCCCAAGACAGGGGGCAGGCACTGAAGCTTTCTTT
CASSPRQGAGTEAFF
>TRBV6-5|TRBJ2-3|-|-
TGTGCCAGCAGTGCGGCAGGGGTTGGCACAGATACGCAGTATTTT
CASSAAGVGTDTQYF
>TRBV13|TRBJ2-7|-|-
TGTGCCAGCAGCTTAGACCGGGGCCGCTCCTACGAGCAGTACTTC
CASSLDRGRSYEQYF
>TRBV6-1|TRBJ2-1|TRBD2|once
TGTGCCAGCAGTGCAGCGGGGGGGTACAATGAGCAGTTCTTC
CASSAAGGYNEQFF
>TRBV29-1|TRBJ2-1|TRBD1|-
TGCAGCGTTGTAGCGGACAGGGTCAATGAGCAGTTCTTC
CSVVADRVNEQFF
>TRBV4-2|TRBJ1-2|TRBD1|once
TGTGCCAGCAGCCAATGGGACAGAAACTATGGCTACACCTTC
CASSQWDRNYGYTF
>TRBV28|TRBJ1-5|TRBD1|few
TGTGCCAGCAGTTCCCGACGACAGGGGAGCAATCAGCCCCAGCATTTT
CASSSRRQGSNQPQHF
>TRBV30|TRBJ1-2|-|few
TGTGCCTGGAGTGTACTGGGGAGGGGAGGCTACACCTTC
CAWSVLGRGGYTF
>TRBV5-1|TRBJ2-7|TRBD1|-
TGCGCCAGCAGCTTGGCACCGACAGGGACCTACGAGCAGTACTTC
CASSLAPTGTYEQYF
>TRBV5-1|TRBJ1-1|-|-
TGCGCCAGCAGCCGCGCAAAGGGGGGTAGGACTGAAGCTTTCTTT
CASSRAKGGRTEAFF
>TRBV7-9|TRBJ2-4|-|-
TGTGCCAGCAGCCCGTGGGAGGGGGCCAGGAACATTCAGTACTTC
CASSPWEGARNIQYF
>TRBV15|TRBJ2-1|-|-
TGTGCCACCAGCAGAGAGACAGGCTTTGAGCAGTTCTTC
CATSRETGFEQFF
>TRBV6-1|TRBJ1-1|-|-
TGTGCCGGCCGGACGGTCACTGAAGCTTTCTTT
CAGRTVTEAFF
>TRBV5-6|TRBJ1-2|-|once
TGTGCCAGCAGCGAAGAGGGCCTCAACTATGGCTACACCTTC
CASSEEGLNYGYTF
>TRBV11-2|TRBJ2-7|-|-
TGTGCCAGCACCACTCTTAGGTCTGGAACTGGGTACGAGCAGTACTTC
CASTTLRSGTGYEQYF
>TRBV7-9|TRBJ2-3|TRBD1|few
TGTGCCAGCAGCTCAAGGACAGGGGGCGTCTGGGATACGCAGTATTTT
CASSSRTGGVWDTQYF
>TRBV7-2|TRBJ2-1|TRBD2|-
TGTGCCAGCAGCTTATCGGGCGGGGGGTCCCCAAACAATGAGCAGTTCTTC
CASSLSGGGSPNNEQFF
>TRBV5-1|TRBJ2-6|-|-
TGCGCCAGCAGCTTTGGGACTTTAGCGAAAGGTCTCGGCTCTGGGGCCAACGTCCTGACTTTC
CASSFGTLAKGLGSGANVLTF
>TRBV7-8|TRBJ1-2|-|few
TGTGCCAGCAGCCCAAGGCGGGATGGCTACACCTTC
CASSPRRDGYTF
>TRBV9|TRBJ2-2|-|-
TGTGCCAGCAGCGCAAAACAGGGAGTCGCCGGGGAGCTGTTTTTT
CASSAKQGVAGELFF
>TRBV18|TRBJ1-2|-|few
TGTGCCAGCTCACCACGGACAGAGGGGAAGGGCTACACCTTC
CASSPRTEGKGYTF
>TRBV7-8|TRBJ2-2|TRBD2|-
TGTGCCAGCAGCCCCCGGACTAGCGGGGGGTTATTGAACACCGGGGAGCTGTTTTTT
CASSPRTSGGLLNTGELFF
>TRBV7-2|TRBJ2-7|-|-
TGTGCCAGCAGCCGGACAAACTCCTACGAGCAGTACTTC
CASSRTNSYEQYF
>TRBV6-5|TRBJ2-2|-|-
TGTGCCAGCAGGAGGGGATTCACCGGGGAGCTGTTTTTT
CASRRGFTGELFF
>TRBV7-2|TRBJ1-6|-|-
TGTGCCAGCAGCCCTAACAGGGACGTTTCACCCCTCCACTTT
CASSPNRDVSPLHF
>TRBV27|TRBJ2-7|-|-
TGTGCCAGCAGGCCACAGGGGGGGGTCTACGAGCAGTACTTC
CASRPQGGVYEQYF
>TRBV11-2|TRBJ1-1|-|few
TGTGCCAGCAGCTTAGGGAGAACTGAAGCTTTCTTT
CASSLGRTEAFF
>TRBV6-1|TRBJ1-2|-|few
TGTGCCAGCAGTGAAGCGCTTCGGGGGGATGGCTACACCTTC
CASSEALRGDGYTF
>TRBV7-9|TRBJ1-6|TRBD1|-
TGTGCCAGCAGCCCCCAGGGGGGCGATAATTCACCCCTCCACTTT
CASSPQGGDNSPLHF
>TRBV5-1|TRBJ1-5|-|-
TGCGCCAGCAGCCTGGACGGAGGGAATCAGCCCCAGCATTTT
CASSLDGGNQPQHF
>TRBV5-5|TRBJ2-7|TRBD1|once
TGTGCCAGCAGCTTAGGGGCCGGGACAGCGTTGTACGAGCAGTACTTC
CASSLGAGTALYEQYF
>TRBV11-2|TRBJ2-1|-|-
TGTGCCAGCAGCTTATTTGGCGATGAGCAGTTCTTC
CASSLFGDEQFF
>TRBV28|TRBJ1-5|TRBD1|-
TGTGCCAGCAGTTTCTACCGAACAGGGGGCCTTAGCAATCAGCCCCAGCATTTT
CASSFYRTGGLSNQPQHF
>TRBV28|TRBJ1-6|-|few
TGTGCCAGCAGCCAGCGGGGGAGCTCCTATAATTCACCCCTCCACTTT
CASSQRGSSYNSPLHF
>TRBV28|TRBJ1-5|-|few
TGTGCCAGCAGTCGTCGAGTCTTTTCCCAGCATTTT
CASSRRVFSQHF
>TRBV14|TRBJ2-7|TRBD1|-
TGTGCCAGCAGCCCCCCTGGGGACAGGGGAGGCTTCGAGCAGTACTTC
CASSPPGDRGGFEQYF
>TRBV6-5|TRBJ1-2|-|few
TGTGCCAGCAGCTGGGGGAGGAGCTATGGCTACACCTTC
CASSWGRSYGYTF
>TRBV28|TRBJ2-1|-|-
TGTGCCAGCAGTTTCGGGGACTCCTACAATGAGCAGTTCTTC
CASSFGDSYNEQFF
>TRBV9|TRBJ2-1|TRBD2|-
TGTGCCAGCAGCGGCCGCGCGGGACTAGCGGGAAACAATGAGCAGTTCTTC
CASSGRAGLAGNNEQFF
>TRBV11-3|TRBJ1-1|-|-
TGTGCCAGCAGCCCGGGGGTAGGATGGAACACTGAAGCTTTCTTT
CASSPGVGWNTEAFF
>TRBV9|TRBJ1-5|-|few
TGTGCCAGCAGCGCAGGGAGGGCACGCAATCAGCCCCAGCATTTT
CASSAGRARNQPQHF
>TRBV10-2|TRBJ2-1|-|-
TGCGCCAGCATTGGAAACAGGAGGGGCGAAATTGAGCAGTTCTTC
CASIGNRRGEIEQFF
>TRBV10-3|TRBJ1-1|-|-
TGTGCCATCAGAGAAACCTTGAGGGAGAGGTATTTTGAAGCTTTCTTT
CAIRETLRERYFEAFF
>TRBV13|TRBJ1-6|-|few
TGTGCCAGCAGCCCACCGGGGGACTCCTATAATTCACCCCTCCACTTT
CASSPPGDSYNSPLHF
>TRBV7-5|TRBJ2-2|-|-
TGTGCCAGAAGACGGGGAACCGGGGAGCTGTTTTTT
CARRRGTGELFF
>TRBV5-1|TRBJ2-1|-|-
TGCGCCAGCAGTTTACCCACACGGTTTGAGCAGTTCTTC
CASSLPTRFEQFF
>TRBV20-1|TRBJ1-1|-|few
TGCAGTGCTATTGAGGGGGTTGAAGCTTTCTTT
CSAIEGVEAFF
>TRBV28|TRBJ2-5|TRBD1|-
TGTGCCAGCAGTAGGCCGGGACAGGGCCAGACCCAGTACTTC
CASSRPGQGQTQYF